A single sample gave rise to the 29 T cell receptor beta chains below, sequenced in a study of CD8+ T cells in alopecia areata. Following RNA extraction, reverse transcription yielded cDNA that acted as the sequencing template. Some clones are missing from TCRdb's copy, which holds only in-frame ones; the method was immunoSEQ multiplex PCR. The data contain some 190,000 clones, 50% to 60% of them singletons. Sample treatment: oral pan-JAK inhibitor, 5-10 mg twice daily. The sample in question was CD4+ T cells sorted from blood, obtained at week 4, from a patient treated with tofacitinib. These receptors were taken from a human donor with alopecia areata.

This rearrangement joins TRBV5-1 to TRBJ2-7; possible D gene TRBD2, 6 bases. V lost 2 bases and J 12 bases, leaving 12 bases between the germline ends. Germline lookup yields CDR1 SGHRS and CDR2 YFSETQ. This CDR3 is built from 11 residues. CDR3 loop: CASSFKGTSYF. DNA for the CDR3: TGCGCCAGCAGCTTTAAGGGGACTTCGTACTTC. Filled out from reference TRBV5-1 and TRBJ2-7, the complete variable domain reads KAGVTQTPRYLIKTRGQQVTLSCSPISGHRSVSWYQQTPGQGLQFLFEYFSETQRNKGNFPGRFSGRQFSNSRSEMNVSTLELGDSALYLCASSFKGTSYFGPGTRLTVT.

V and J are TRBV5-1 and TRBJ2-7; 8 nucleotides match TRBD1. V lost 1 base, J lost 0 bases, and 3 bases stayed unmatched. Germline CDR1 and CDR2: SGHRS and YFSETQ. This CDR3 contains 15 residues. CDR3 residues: CASSLSGTGSYEQYF. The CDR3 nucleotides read TGCGCCAGCAGCTTGTCGGGGACAGGCTCCTACGAGCAGTACTTC.

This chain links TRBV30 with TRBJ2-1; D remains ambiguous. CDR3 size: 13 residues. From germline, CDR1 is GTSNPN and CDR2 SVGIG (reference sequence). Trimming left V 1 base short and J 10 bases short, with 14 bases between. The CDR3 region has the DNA TGTGCCTGGAGTGGTGGGTCCCCCGGGGAGCAGTTCTTC. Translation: CAWSGGSPGEQFF.

The CDR3: CSALDKPGLAGGRGSTDTQYF. Written as DNA, the CDR3 is TGCAGCGCCTTAGATAAACCGGGACTAGCGGGAGGGCGAGGGAGCACAGATACGCAGTATTTT. The chain joins TRBV29-1 to TRBJ2-3; 16 nucleotides align to TRBD2. Trimming removed 7 bases from V and 0 bases from J; junction bases left unmatched: 19. CDR1 and CDR2 (germline): SQVTM, ANQGSEA. This CDR3 has 21 residues.

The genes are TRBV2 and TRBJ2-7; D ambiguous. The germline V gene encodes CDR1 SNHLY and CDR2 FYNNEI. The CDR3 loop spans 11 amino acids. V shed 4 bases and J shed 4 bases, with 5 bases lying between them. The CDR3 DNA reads TGTGCCAGCAGTGTCTTTTACGAGCAGTACTTC. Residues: CASSVFYEQYF.

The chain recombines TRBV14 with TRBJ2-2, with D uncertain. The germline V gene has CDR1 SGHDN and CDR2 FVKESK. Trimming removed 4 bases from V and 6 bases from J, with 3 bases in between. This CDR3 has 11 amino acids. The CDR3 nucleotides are TGTGCCAGCAGCCGATCCGGGGAGCTGTTTTTT. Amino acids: CASSRSGELFF.

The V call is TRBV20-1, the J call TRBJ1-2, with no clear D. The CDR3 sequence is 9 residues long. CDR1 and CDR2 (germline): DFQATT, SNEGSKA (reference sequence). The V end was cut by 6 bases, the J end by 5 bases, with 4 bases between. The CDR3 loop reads CSAVYGYTF. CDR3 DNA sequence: TGCAGTGCCGTATATGGCTACACCTTC.

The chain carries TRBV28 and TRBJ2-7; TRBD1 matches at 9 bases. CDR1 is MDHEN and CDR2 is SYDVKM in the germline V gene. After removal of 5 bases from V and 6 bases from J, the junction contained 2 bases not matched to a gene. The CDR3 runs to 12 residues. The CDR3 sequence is CASSGQGSEQYF. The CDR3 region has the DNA TGTGCCAGCAGTGGACAGGGGAGCGAGCAGTACTTC.

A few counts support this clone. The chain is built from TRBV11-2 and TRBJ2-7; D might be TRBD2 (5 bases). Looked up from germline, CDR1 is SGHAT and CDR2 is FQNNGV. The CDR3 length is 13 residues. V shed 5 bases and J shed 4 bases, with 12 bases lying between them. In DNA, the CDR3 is TGTGCCAGCAGCAAGACTATCGGGTACGAGCAGTACTTC. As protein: CASSKTIGYEQYF.

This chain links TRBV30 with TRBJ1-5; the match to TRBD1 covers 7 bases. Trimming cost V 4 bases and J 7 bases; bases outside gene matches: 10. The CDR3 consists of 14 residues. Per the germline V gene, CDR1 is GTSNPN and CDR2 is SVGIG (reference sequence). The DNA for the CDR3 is TGTGCCTGGACCCGGGACAGCCTTGGGCAGCCCCAGCATTTT. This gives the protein CAWTRDSLGQPQHF.

The CDR3 protein is CASSTTSGRDYEQFF. In DNA, the CDR3 is TGTGCCAGCAGCACAACTAGCGGGAGGGACTATGAGCAGTTCTTC. This chain uses TRBV7-9 with TRBJ2-1; 13 positions agree with TRBD2. CDR1 and CDR2 from the germline V gene are SEHNR and FQNEAQ (reference sequence). The CDR3 totals 15 residues. J was trimmed by 8 bases and V by 5 bases; bases with no gene match: 6.

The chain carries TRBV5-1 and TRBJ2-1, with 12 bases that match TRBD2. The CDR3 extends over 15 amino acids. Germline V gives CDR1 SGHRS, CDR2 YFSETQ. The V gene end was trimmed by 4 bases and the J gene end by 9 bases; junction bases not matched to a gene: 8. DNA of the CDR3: TGCGCCAGCAGCACTCGCCAGACTAGCGGGAGTGAGCAGTTCTTC. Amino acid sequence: CASSTRQTSGSEQFF.

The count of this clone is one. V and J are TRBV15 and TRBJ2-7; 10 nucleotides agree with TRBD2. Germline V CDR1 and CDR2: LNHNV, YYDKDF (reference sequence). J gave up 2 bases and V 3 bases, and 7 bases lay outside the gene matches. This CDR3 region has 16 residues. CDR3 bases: TGTGCCACCAGCAGTCCATTAGCGGGAGGTGCCTACGAGCAGTACTTC. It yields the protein CATSSPLAGGAYEQYF.

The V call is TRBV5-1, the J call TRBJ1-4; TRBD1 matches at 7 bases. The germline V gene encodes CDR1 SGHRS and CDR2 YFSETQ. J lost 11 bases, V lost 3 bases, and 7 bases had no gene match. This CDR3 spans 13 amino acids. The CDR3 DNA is TGCGCCAGCAGCTCCGACAGGGTCGGGAAACTGTTTTTT. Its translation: CASSSDRVGKLFF.

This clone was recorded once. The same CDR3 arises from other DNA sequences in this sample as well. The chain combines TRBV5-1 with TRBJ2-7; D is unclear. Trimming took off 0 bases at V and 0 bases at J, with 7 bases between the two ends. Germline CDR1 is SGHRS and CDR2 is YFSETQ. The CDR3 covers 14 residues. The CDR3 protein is CASSLEGASYEQYF. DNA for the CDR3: TGCGCCAGCAGCTTGGAGGGTGCCTCCTACGAGCAGTACTTC. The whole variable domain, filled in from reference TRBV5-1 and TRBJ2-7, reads KAGVTQTPRYLIKTRGQQVTLSCSPISGHRSVSWYQQTPGQGLQFLFEYFSETQRNKGNFPGRFSGRQFSNSRSEMNVSTLELGDSALYLCASSLEGASYEQYFGPGTRLTVT.

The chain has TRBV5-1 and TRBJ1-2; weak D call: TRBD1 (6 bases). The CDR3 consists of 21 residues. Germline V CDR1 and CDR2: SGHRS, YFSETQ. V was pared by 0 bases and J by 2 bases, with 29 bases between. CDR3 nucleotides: TGCGCCAGCAGCTTGGCCTCGGACGGTACATTTGACAGGAGAAGAAACTATGGCTACACCTTC. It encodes CASSLASDGTFDRRRNYGYTF.

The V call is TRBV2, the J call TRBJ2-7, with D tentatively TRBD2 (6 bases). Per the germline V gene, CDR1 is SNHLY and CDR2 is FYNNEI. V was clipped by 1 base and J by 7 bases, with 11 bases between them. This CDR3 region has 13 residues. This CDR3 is CASSEVSGGEQYF. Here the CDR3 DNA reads TGTGCCAGCAGTGAAGTAAGCGGAGGGGAGCAGTACTTC. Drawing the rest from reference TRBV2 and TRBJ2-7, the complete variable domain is EPEVTQTPSHQVTQMGQEVILRCVPISNHLYFYWYRQILGQKVEFLVSFYNNEISEKSEIFDDQFSVERPDGSNFTLKIRSTKLEDSAMYFCASSEVSGGEQYFGPGTRLTVT.

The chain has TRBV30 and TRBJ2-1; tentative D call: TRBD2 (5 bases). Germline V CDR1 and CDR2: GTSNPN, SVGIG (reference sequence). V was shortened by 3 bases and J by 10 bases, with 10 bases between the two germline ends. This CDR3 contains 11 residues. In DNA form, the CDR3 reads TGTGCCTGGAGAGCGGAAGGGGAGCAGTTCTTC. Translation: CAWRAEGEQFF.

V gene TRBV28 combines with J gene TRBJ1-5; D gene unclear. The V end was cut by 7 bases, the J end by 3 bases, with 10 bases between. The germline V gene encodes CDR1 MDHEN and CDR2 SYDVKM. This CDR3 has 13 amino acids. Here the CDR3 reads CASTGPINQPQHF. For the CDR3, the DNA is TGTGCCAGCACCGGACCGATCAATCAGCCCCAGCATTTT.

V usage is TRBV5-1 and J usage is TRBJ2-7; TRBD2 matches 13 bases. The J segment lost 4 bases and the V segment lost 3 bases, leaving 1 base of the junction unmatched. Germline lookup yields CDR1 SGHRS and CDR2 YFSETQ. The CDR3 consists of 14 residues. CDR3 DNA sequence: TGCGCCAGCAGCTGGACTAGCGGGAGTTACGAGCAGTACTTC. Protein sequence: CASSWTSGSYEQYF.

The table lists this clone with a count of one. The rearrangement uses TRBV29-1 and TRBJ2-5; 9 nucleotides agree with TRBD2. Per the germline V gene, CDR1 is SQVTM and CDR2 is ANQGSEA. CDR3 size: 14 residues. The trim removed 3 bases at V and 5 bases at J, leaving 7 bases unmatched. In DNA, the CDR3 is TGCAGCGTTGACGGCGGGAGGGCGGCGGAGACCCAGTACTTC. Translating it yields CSVDGGRAAETQYF.

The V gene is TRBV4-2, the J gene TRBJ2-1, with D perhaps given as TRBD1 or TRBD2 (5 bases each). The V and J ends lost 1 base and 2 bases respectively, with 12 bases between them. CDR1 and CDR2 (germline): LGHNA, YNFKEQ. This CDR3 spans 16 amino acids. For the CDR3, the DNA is TGTGCCAGCAGCCAAGTGGGGGTTCTCCCCTACAATGAGCAGTTCTTC. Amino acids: CASSQVGVLPYNEQFF.

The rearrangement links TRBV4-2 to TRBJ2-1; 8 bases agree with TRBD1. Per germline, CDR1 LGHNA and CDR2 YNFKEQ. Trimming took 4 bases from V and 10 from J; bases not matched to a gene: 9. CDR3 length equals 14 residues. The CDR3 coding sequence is TGTGCCAGCAGCCCCGGACAGGGAAAGGGCGAGCAGTTCTTC. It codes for CASSPGQGKGEQFF.

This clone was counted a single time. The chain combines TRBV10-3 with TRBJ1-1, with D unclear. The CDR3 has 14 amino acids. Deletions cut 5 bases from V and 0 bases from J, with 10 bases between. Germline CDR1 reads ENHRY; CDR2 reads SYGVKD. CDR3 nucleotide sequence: TGTGCCATCAGTTCCGGGCTATTGAACACTGAAGCTTTCTTT. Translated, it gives CAISSGLLNTEAFF.

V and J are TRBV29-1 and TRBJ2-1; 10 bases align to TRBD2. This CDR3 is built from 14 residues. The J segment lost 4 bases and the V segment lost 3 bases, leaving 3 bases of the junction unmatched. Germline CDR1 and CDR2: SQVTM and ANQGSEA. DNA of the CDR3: TGCAGCGTTGACAAGCGGGAGGGGTACAATGAGCAGTTCTTC. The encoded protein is CSVDKREGYNEQFF.

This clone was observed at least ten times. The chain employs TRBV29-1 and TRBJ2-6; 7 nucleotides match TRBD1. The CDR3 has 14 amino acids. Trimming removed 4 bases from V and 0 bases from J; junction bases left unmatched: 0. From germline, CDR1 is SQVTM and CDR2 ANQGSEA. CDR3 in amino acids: CSVGDSSGANVLTF. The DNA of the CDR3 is TGCAGCGTTGGGGACAGCTCTGGGGCCAACGTCCTGACTTTC.

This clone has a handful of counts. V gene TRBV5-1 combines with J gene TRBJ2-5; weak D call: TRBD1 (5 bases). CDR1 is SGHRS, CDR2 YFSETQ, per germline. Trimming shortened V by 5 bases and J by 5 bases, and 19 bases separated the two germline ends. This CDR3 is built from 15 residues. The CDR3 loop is CASRSEGALRETQYF. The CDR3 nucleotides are TGCGCCAGCAGGAGTGAAGGGGCCCTACGGGAGACCCAGTACTTC.

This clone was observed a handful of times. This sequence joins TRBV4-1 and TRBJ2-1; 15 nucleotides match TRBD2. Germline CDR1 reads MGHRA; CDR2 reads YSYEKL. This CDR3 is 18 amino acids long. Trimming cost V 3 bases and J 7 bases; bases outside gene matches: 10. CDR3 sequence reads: CASSHPPGLAGGGNEQFF. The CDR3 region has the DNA TGCGCCAGCAGCCATCCACCGGGACTAGCGGGGGGTGGGAATGAGCAGTTCTTC.

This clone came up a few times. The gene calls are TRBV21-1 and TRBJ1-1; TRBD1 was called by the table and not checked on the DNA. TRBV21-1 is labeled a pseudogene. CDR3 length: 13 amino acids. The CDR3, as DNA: TGTGCCGGGACAGGGGGCCGGGACACTGAAGCTTTCTTT. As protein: CAGTGGRDTEAFF.